This T cell receptor beta chain emerged from a study of T-cell reconstitution after alpha-beta-depleted transplantation in children. Study conclusions and caveats: When one year had passed after transplant, most T-cell counts and diversity came from newly produced T cells. The origin of high day-60 TCRbeta diversity in some patients lay in surviving recipient T cells and thymic progenitors. Two months or so post-transplant, alpha-beta T cells reportedly derived from several hundred expanded graft clones.

This clonotype was observed a single time. Its specificity is not known. The TCRbeta library was prepared with unique molecular identifiers. TCRdb ran MiXCR on the PCR reads and lists one entry per CDR3 protein. The repertoire holds 350,000 to 500,000 distinct CDR3 sequences, with roughly 44% as singletons. After removal of 11 bases from V and 0 bases from J, the junction contained 11 bases not matched to a gene. The CDR3 sequence is 17 residues long. This chain uses TRBV12-3 or TRBV12-4 with TRBJ2-3; 13 bases match TRBD2. The sequence came from a girl aged 2 to 9 with aplastic anemia, due to receive a stem cell transplant. The sequences come from PBMCs, collected before TCRalphabeta/CD19-depleted stem cell transplant. CDR3 sequence: CASRSELAGGSTDTQYF. CDR3 DNA sequence: TGTGCCTCCCGGTCGGAACTAGCGGGGGGGAGCACAGATACGCAGTATTTT.